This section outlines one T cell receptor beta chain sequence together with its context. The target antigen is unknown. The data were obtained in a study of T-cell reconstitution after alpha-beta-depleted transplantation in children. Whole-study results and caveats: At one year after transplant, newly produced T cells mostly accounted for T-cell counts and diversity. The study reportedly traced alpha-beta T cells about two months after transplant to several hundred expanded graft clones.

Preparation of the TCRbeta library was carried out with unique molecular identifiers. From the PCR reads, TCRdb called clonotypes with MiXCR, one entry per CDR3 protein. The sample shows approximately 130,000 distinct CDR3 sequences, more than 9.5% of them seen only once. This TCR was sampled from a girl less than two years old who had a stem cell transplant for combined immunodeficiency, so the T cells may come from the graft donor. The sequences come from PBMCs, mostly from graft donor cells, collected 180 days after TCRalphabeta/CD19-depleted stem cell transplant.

CDR3 sequence (DNA): TGTGCCAGCAATGGGGAGGGGTTCGGGAAAGAGACCCAGTACTTC. Residues: CASNGEGFGKETQYF. The chain joins TRBV6-1 to TRBJ2-5; 7 nucleotides line up with TRBD2. The CDR3 runs 15 residues. Germline V gene lookup returns CDR1 MNHNS and CDR2 SASEGT. V was clipped by 7 bases and J by 3 bases; unmatched bases: 11.